This T cell receptor beta chain was recovered during a study of blood T cells in healthy people across ages (dated by TCRdb to the mid-2010s). In terms of the full investigation: In model experiments, roughly one uniquely barcoded TCR beta cDNA molecule per two T cells was captured by template switching. The study analyzed two additional independent replicas of 1 million unique cDNA reads from the same blood draw for two donors, one aged 18 to 30 and one aged 80 or older. To avoid experimental bias, donors of different ages were spread randomly across the sequencing lanes. The study measured age-related changes in TCR beta repertoire diversity using deep sequencing normalized with unique cDNA molecular identifiers. Donors were grouped into four age groups: young (average 16 years), middle-aged (roughly 38), aged (approximately 58) and long-lived (approximately 81).

Concerning this clonotype itself: No cognate antigen has been identified for it. Because the CDR3 is missing its conserved closing phenylalanine or tryptophan, this is likely a read error.

The CDR3 sequence runs 12 residues, both termini included. This entry keeps only the CDR3 DNA: 36 bases, framed from base 1. From the germline V gene, CDR1 is SGHTA and CDR2 is FQGNSA. Deletion took 1 base off V and 8 bases off J, with a span of 6 bases between the germline ends. The library relied on 5' RACE. TCRdb lists the instrument as Illumina HiSeq 2500. The second PCR ran for roughly 6 to 11 cycles and used a J-beta primer mix along with a sample-barcoded 5' primer. Each TCR beta cDNA molecule received a unique molecular identifier from a template-switch 5' adaptor carrying 12 random nucleotides. At least 2.5 million CDR3-containing paired-end reads were obtained from each sample. First-strand cDNA synthesis was performed from all RNA using the Mint cDNA synthesis kit, with priming by a TRBC-specific oligonucleotide. After uracil-DNA glycosylase treatment, a first 18-cycle PCR used universal primers M1SS and BC2_uni_R on all cDNA. Turning to the authors' computational methods: For normalization, 1 million high-quality reads were randomly selected from each sample, with every read carrying a distinct molecular identifier. Instead of being binned into consensus sequences, reads that shared molecular identifiers were thrown out. MiTCR, set to a Q25 quality threshold and the strictest error-elimination algorithm, was used for CDR3 identification, clonotype clustering and error correction. A nonparametric unseen species model with Euler transformation was used to estimate lower-bound total TCR beta diversity. Through fastp at Q25 and MiXCR, TCRdb rebuilt clones from the public reads, retaining in-frame beta chains. A single entry per CDR3 protein holds the most common genes and DNA from its merged rows. TCRdb assigned the V and J calls; the authors' analysis was not used. The table for this sample lists 850,000 to 950,000 distinct CDR3 sequences; about 30% of them were counted only once. The ten largest clones take up 17% of the sample.

Summary of the overall study and its limitations: The long-lived group showed more naive CD4+ T cells, fewer expanded clones and increased TCR diversity than the aged group, suggesting age selection. Because donor CMV infection status was unknown, age-related changes in expanded clonotypes were potentially confounded. Estimates of total diversity based on one million sequenced T cells were regarded as lower bounds and as underestimates. Observed TCR beta diversity per million T cells fell roughly linearly with age, and a significant reduction was already apparent by age around 40. There was a strong correlation between observed TCR beta diversity and the percentage of naive T cells measured by flow cytometry. Because profiling used bulk unsorted PBMCs, naive and antigen-experienced compartments could not be compared conclusively.

The donors were roughly 40 Caucasian individuals from Russia, aged 6 to 90 years, who were systemically healthy. Roughly 11 milliliters of peripheral blood were drawn from each donor into EDTA-treated Vacutainer tubes. Ficoll-Paque density-gradient centrifugation was used to isolate PBMCs, with at least 6.5 million obtained per sample. Trizol reagent was used to extract total RNA from PBMCs, with at least 6 micrograms per sample. The percentages of naive CD45RAhigh/CD27high T cells were determined by flow cytometry on a PBMC aliquot from every donor. The chain is encoded by TRBV7-2 joined to TRBJ2-1; no confident D gene assignment can be made. Sequenced sample: blood. This receptor was obtained from a woman aged 80 or older in good health. CDR3 sequence: CASSLVRDEQFL. In nucleotide form, the sequence is TGTGCCAGCAGCTTAGTACGGGATGAGCAGTTCTTA.